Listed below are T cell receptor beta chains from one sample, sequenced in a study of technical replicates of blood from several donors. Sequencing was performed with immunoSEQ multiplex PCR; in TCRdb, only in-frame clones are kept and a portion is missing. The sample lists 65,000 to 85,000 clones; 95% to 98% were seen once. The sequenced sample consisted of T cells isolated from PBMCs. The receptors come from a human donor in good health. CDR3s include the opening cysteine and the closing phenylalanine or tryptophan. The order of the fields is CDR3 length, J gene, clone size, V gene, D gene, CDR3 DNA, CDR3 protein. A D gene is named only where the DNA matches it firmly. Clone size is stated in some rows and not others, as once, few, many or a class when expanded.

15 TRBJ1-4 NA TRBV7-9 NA TGTGCCAGCAGCTCGCGGGACCTATGGGATGAAAAACTGTTTTTT CASSSRDLWDEKLFF
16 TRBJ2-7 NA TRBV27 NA TGTGCCAGCAGTTGGGCCCCTAGCGAGAGCTCCTACGAGCAGTACTTC CASSWAPSESSYEQYF
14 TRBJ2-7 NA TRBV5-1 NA TGCGCCAGCAGCTTGGATGGCAGCTCCTACGAGCAGTACTTC CASSLDGSSYEQYF
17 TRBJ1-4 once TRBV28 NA TGTGCCAGCAGCCCTCCAAACAGAATGGCAACTAATGAAAAACTGTTTTTT CASSPPNRMATNEKLFF
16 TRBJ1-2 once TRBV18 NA TGTGCCAGCTCACCAAGGGAGGGGCTTACTAACTATGGCTACACCTTC CASSPREGLTNYGYTF
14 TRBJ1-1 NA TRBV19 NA TGTGCCAGTAGTATACCAAATTGGAACACTGAAGCTTTCTTT CASSIPNWNTEAFF
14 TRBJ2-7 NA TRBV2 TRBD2 TGTGCCAGCAGTGAAGTAGGACTAGCCAGCGAGCAGTACTTC CASSEVGLASEQYF
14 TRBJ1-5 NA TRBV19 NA TGTGCCAGTAGTTTTGACTATAGCAATCAGCCCCAGCATTTT CASSFDYSNQPQHF
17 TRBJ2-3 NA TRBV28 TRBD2 TGTGCCAGCAGTTTAATAGCTAGCGGGTCCGGGGGAGATACGCAGTATTTT CASSLIASGSGGDTQYF
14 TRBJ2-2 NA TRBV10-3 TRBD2 TGTGCCATGGCCCGGGACTACAACACCGGGGAGCTGTTTTTT CAMARDYNTGELFF
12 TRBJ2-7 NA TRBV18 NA TGTGCCAGCTCATCTGACAGCTACGAGCAGTACTTC CASSSDSYEQYF
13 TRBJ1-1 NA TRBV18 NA TGTGCCAGCACTCAGGAATTGAACACTGAAGCTTTCTTT CASTQELNTEAFF
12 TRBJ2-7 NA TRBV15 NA TGTGCCACCTTGGACAGAAACTACGAGCAGTACTTC CATLDRNYEQYF
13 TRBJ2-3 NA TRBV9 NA TGTGCCAGCAGCCCAGGATTGACAGATACGCAGTATTTT CASSPGLTDTQYF
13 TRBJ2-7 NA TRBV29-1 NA TGCAGCGTTGAAGCAGGCAGCTCCTACGAGCAGTACTTC CSVEAGSSYEQYF
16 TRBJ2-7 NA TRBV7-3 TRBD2 TGTGCCAGCAGCCTAGGGAGGGCGGGGAGCTCCTACGAGCAGTACTTC CASSLGRAGSSYEQYF
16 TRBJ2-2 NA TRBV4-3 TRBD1 TGCGCCAGCAGCATCCGGGACAGGGGCCTGTCCGGGGAGCTGTTTTTT CASSIRDRGLSGELFF
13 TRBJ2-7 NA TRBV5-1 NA TGCGCCAGCAGCCTGCTAGTTGACTACGAGCAGTACTTC CASSLLVDYEQYF
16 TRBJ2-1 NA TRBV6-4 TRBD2 TGTGCCAGCAGTGACTCCTCTAGCGGGAGCTACAATGAGCAGTTCTTC CASSDSSSGSYNEQFF
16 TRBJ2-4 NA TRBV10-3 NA TGTGCCATCAGTGACCGAATTGAGGGAGCCAAAAACATTCAGTACTTC CAISDRIEGAKNIQYF
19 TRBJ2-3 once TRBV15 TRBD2 TGTGCCACCAGCAGTGGAGGGTTTGGCGGGAGATTGAACACAGATACGCAGTATTTT CATSSGGFGGRLNTDTQYF
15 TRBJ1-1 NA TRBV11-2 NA TGTGCCAGCAGCTTAGATCCCAGGATGAACACTGAAGCTTTCTTT CASSLDPRMNTEAFF
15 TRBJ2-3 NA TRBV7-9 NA TGTGCCAGCAGCCTCCGGAACTATACACACTTCGCGCAGTATTTT CASSLRNYTHFAQYF
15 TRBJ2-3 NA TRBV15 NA TGTGCCACCAGCAGAGTCGGGAGTTCGGCAGATACGCAGTATTTT CATSRVGSSADTQYF
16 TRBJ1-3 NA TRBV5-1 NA TGCGCCAGCAGCTTGGGAGGAGCGGGCGGAAGAAACACCATATATTTT CASSLGGAGGRNTIYF
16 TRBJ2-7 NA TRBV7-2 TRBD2 TGTGCCAGCAGCTTGGTAGCGGGAGCGGGTCCCTACGAGCAGTACTTC CASSLVAGAGPYEQYF